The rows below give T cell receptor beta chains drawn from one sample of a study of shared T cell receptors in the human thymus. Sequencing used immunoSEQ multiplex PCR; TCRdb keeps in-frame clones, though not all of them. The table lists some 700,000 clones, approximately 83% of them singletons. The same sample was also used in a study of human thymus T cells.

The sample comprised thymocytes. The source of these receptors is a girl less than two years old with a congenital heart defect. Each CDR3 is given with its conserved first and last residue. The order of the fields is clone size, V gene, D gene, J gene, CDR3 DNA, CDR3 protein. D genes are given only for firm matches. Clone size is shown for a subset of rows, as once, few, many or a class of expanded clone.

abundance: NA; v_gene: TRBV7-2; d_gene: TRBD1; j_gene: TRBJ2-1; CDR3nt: TGTGCCAGCAGCTTAGCCCCGGGACAGGGTAATTTCAGCTCCTACAATGAGCAGTTCTTC; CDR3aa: CASSLAPGQGNFSSYNEQFF
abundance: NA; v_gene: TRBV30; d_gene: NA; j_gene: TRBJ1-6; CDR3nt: TGTGCCTGGAGCTGGGGGGGAGGTTCACCCCTCCACTTT; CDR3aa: CAWSWGGGSPLHF
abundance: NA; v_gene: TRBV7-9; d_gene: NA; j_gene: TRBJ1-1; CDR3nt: TGTGCCAGCAGCTTAGAACGGATCAGGCGTGTGAACACTGAAGCTTTCTTT; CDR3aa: CASSLERIRRVNTEAFF
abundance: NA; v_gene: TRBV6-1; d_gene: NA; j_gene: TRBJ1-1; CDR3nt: TGTGCCAGCAGCAGGGGTGAGCCCCCTGAAGCTTTCTTT; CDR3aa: CASSRGEPPEAFF
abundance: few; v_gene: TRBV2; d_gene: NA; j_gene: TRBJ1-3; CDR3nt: TGTGCCAGCAGTGACGGGGGGAGAGGAAACACCATATATTTT; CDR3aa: CASSDGGRGNTIYF
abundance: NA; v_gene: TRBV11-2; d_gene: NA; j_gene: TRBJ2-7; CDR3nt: TGTGCCAGCAGCCCGCCACGATTGGGGGGGCCCGAAAAGGACGAGCAGTACTTC; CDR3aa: CASSPPRLGGPEKDEQYF
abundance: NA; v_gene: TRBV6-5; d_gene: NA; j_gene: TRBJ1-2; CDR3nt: TGTGCCAGCAGTATGGGGGCAGGGGAAAGCTATGGCTACACCTTC; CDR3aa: CASSMGAGESYGYTF
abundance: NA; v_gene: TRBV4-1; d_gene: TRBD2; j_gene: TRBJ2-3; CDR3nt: TGCGCCAGCAGCCAAGATAGGGTGGTAGCGGGGGGGTATAGCACAGATACGCAGTATTTT; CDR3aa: CASSQDRVVAGGYSTDTQYF
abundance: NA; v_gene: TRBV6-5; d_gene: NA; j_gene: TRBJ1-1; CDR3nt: TGTGCCAGCAGGGGCAGTTTGAACACTGAAGCTTTCTTT; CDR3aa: CASRGSLNTEAFF
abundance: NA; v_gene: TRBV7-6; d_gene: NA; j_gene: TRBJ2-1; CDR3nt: TGTGCCAGCAGCGTTTTCCGGGACAAACTCCACAATGAGCAGTTCTTC; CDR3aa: CASSVFRDKLHNEQFF
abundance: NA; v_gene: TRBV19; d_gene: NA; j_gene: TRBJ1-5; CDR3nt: TGTGCCAGTAGATTCAGACAGGAGGGCAATCAGCCCCAGCATTTT; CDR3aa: CASRFRQEGNQPQHF
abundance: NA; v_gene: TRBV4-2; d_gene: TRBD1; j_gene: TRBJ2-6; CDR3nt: TGTGCCAGCAGCCATGAACCGGGACAGGGGCCTGTAAGAGCTGGGGCCAACGTCCTGACTTTC; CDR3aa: CASSHEPGQGPVRAGANVLTF
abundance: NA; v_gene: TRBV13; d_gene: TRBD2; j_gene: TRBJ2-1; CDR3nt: TGTGCCAGCAGCTTAGATTCTAGCGGGGGCGCATACAATGAGCAGTTCTTC; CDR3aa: CASSLDSSGGAYNEQFF
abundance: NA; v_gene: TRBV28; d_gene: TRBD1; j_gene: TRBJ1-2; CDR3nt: TGTGCCAGCAGCACCGCTCTATCCCGGGACAGGAGTCCTAACTATGGCTACACCTTC; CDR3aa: CASSTALSRDRSPNYGYTF
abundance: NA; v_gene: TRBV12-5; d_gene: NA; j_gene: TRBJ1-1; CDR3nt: TGTGCTAGTGTCCTAACCCCCCGGACAGTTATAGACACTGAAGCTTTCTTT; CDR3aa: CASVLTPRTVIDTEAFF
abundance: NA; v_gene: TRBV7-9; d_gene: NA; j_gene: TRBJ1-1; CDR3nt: TGTGCCAGCAGCTCCGCTGGACACACGAACACTGAAGCTTTCTTT; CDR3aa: CASSSAGHTNTEAFF
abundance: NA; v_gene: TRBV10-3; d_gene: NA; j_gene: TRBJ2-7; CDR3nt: TGTGCCATCAGCGTGACAGGAGATACCTACGAGCAGTACTTC; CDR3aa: CAISVTGDTYEQYF
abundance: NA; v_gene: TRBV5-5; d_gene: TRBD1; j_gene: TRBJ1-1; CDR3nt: TGTGCCAGCAGCTTGGAAGGGGGCGTGGCTGAAGCTTTCTTT; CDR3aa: CASSLEGGVAEAFF
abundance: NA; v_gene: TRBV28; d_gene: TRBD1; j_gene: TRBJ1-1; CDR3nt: TGTGCCAGCAGTTTACGGACAGGTTGGGGCACTGAAGCTTTCTTT; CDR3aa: CASSLRTGWGTEAFF
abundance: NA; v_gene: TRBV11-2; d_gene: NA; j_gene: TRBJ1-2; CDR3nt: TGTGCCAGCAGCTTAGTAAGTGGGATGGACAGCTACTATGGCTACACCTTC; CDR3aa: CASSLVSGMDSYYGYTF
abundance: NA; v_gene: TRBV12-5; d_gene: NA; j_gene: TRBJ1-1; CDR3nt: TGTGCTAGTGGTTTGCCACAATGGAGAAGCACTGAAGCTTTCTTT; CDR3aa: CASGLPQWRSTEAFF
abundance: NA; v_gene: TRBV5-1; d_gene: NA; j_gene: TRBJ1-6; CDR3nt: TGCGCCAGCAGGGGTGACAGGAAAAGCTCACCCCTCCACTTT; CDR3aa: CASRGDRKSSPLHF
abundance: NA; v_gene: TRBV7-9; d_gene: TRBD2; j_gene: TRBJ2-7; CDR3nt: TGTGCCAGCAGCTTAGTCTGGCTAGCGGGGTCCTACGAGCAGTACTTC; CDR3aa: CASSLVWLAGSYEQYF
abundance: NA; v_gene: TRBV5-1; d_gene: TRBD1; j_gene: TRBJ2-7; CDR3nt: TGCGCCAGCAGCACCGGGACAGTCTACGAGCAGTACTTC; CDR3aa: CASSTGTVYEQYF
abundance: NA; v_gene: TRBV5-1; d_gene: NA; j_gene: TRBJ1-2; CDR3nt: TGCGCCAGCAGCTTCCTAACAGGTCTAGGAGATGGCTACACCTTC; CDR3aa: CASSFLTGLGDGYTF
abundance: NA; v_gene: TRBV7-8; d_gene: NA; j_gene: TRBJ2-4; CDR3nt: TGTGCCAGCAGCTTAGAGGGAGAAGCCAAAAACATTCAGTACTTC; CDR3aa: CASSLEGEAKNIQYF
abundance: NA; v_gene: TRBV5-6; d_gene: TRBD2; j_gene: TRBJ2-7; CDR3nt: TGTGCCAGCAGCCGGGGGGTATACGAGCAGTACTTC; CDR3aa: CASSRGVYEQYF
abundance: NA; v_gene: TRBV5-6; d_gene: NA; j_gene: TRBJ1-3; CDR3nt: TGTGCCAGCAGCCGCCGGCGGAAGATATCCTCTGGAAACACCATATATTTT; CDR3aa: CASSRRRKISSGNTIYF
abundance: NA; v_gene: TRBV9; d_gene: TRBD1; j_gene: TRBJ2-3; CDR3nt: TGTGCCAGCAGCGTAGGGCCAGGGGGACAGGGGTCAGATACGCAGTATTTT; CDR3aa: CASSVGPGGQGSDTQYF
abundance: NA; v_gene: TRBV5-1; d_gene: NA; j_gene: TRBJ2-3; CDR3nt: TGCGCCAGCAGCCCCAGGCGTTGCACAGATACGCAGTATTTT; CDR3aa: CASSPRRCTDTQYF
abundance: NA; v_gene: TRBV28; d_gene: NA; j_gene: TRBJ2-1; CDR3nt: TGTGCCAGCAGTTTACCCGGGGTGCATGAGCAGTTCTTC; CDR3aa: CASSLPGVHEQFF
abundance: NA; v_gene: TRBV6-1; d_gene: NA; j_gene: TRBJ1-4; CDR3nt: TGTGCCAGCAGTGAGAGTAGGGGAACTAATGAAAAACTGTTTTTT; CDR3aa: CASSESRGTNEKLFF
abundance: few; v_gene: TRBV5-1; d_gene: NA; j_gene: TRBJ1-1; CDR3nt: TGCGCCAGCAGCCGATCGAACCTCCCCGGGGGCACTGAAGCTTTCTTT; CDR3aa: CASSRSNLPGGTEAFF
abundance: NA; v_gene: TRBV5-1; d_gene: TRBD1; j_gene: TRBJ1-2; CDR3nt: TGCGCCAGCAGCATACGGACAGGATCCATCTATGGCTACACCTTC; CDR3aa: CASSIRTGSIYGYTF
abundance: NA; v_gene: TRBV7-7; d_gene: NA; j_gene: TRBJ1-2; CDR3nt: TGTGCTAGCAGCCCTCGGGGAGGGCAGCTCACCTTC; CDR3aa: CASSPRGGQLTF
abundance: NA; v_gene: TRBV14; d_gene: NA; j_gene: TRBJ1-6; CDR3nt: TGTGCCAGCAGCCAACCCACAGGGACAAATTCACCCCTCCACTTT; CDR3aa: CASSQPTGTNSPLHF
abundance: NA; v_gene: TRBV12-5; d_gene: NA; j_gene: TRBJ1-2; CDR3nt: TGTGCTAGTGGTTTGAATCCTCAGGTAGTAAGCTACACCTTC; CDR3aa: CASGLNPQVVSYTF
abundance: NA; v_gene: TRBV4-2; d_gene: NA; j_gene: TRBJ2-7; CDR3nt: TGTGCCAGCAGCCAAGACGGTGGGCCCCTTCACATCAACGAGCAGTACTTC; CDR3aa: CASSQDGGPLHINEQYF
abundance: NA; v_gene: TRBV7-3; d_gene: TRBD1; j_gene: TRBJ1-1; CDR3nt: TGTGCCAGCAGCGGACAGGGGAGGAGAACTGAAGCTTTCTTT; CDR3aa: CASSGQGRRTEAFF
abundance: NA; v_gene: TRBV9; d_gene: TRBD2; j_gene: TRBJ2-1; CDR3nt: TGTGCCAGCAGCGTAGGGACTAGCGGGGGGGTGAGTGAGCAGTTCTTC; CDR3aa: CASSVGTSGGVSEQFF
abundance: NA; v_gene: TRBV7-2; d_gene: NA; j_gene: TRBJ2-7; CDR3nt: TGTGCCAGCAGCCCCAATCTTCCCTATCGTATGTACGAGCAGTACTTC; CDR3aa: CASSPNLPYRMYEQYF
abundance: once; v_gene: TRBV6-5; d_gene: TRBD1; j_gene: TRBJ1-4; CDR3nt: TGTGCCAGCAGTCTTAGCTGGACAGGGCACGAAAAACTGTTTTTT; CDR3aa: CASSLSWTGHEKLFF
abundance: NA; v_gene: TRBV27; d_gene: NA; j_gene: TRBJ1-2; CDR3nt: TGTGCCAGCAGGGGAGACAGGAAGGAGAACTATGGCTACACCTTC; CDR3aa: CASRGDRKENYGYTF
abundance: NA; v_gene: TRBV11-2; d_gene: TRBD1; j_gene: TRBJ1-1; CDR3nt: TGTGCCAGCAGCGCAAACCCGGGACAGGAACTGAACACTGAAGCTTTCTTT; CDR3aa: CASSANPGQELNTEAFF
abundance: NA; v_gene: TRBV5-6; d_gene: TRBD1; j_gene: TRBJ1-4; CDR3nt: TGTGCCAGCAGCTTTACACAGGGGTACGCAACTAATGAAAAACTGTTTTTT; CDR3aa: CASSFTQGYATNEKLFF